The clone carrying this T cell receptor beta chain was recorded a few times. The CDR3 contains 14 residues. Germline lookup yields CDR1 MGHRA and CDR2 YSYEKL. V shed 0 bases and J shed 7 bases, with 12 bases lying between them. This sample is part of a study of cytomegalovirus exposure and HLA in healthy donors. This table comes from immunoSEQ multiplex PCR, and its TCRdb copy is limited to in-frame clones, with some not included. The sample lists around 300,000 clones, around 90% occurring once. J is TRBJ1-2 and V is TRBV4-1; D is possibly TRBD1 (6 bases). The sample consisted of PBMCs. The TCR originated in a man aged 30 to 39 in good health and CMV-seronegative. The CDR3 DNA sequence: TGCGCCAGCAGCCAAGATTGGGGGCGAGGTGGCTACACCTTC. It is translated as CASSQDWGRGGYTF.